This T cell receptor beta chain appears in the sequencing data of a study of PD-1 blockade in classical Hodgkin lymphoma. Study-wide context: Administration of nivolumab to patients was at 3 mg/kg intravenously every 2 weeks.

Germline CDR1 is MNHEY and CDR2 is SVGAGI. The CDR3 length is 15 residues. Trimming stripped 7 bases from V and 2 bases from J, with 16 bases between. Every patient relapsed after autologous stem cell transplantation, and brentuximab vedotin exposure varied. Profiling relied on immunoSEQ multiplex PCR, and the TCRdb table lists in-frame clones only, not all of them. The table includes about 28,000 clones, 83% detected once. Points on this clone: Its antigen is still unknown.

Findings and limits, study-wide: Reports indicated that newly diagnosed patients had lower baseline TCR diversity than healthy donors did. The baseline diversity of complete responders showed similarity to that of newly diagnosed patients. Exclusion was the outcome for patients who began nivolumab under 1 year after ASCT.

The input for sequencing was peripheral blood mononuclear cells (PBMCs), taken before the second cycle of nivolumab. This receptor was obtained from a human donor with classical Hodgkin lymphoma. The chain is built from TRBV6-5 and TRBJ2-3; D remains ambiguous. The chain's CDR3 is CASTKRALSTDTQYF. The CDR3 nucleotides read TGTGCCAGCACCAAAAGGGCCCTCTCCACAGATACGCAGTATTTT.